The 29 T cell receptor beta chains listed next were all sequenced from one sample in a study of tumor and adjacent non-tumor tissue in lung cancer. A modified ARM-PCR protocol with three rounds of nested PCR amplified TCRbeta. TCRdb fed the multiplex PCR reads into MiXCR, producing one record per CDR3 protein. The table lists 120,000 or so distinct CDR3 sequences, around three fifths of them singletons. No cell sorting was done before RNA was extracted from the tissue. The sample consisted of lung tumor tissue. Receptors were obtained from a man aged 25-40 years with non-small cell lung cancer.

As DNA, the CDR3 is TGCGCCAGCAGCCAACTAGCGGGGGACCACGATGAGCAGTTCTTC. Its protein product is CASSQLAGDHDEQFF. This chain joins TRBV4-1 and TRBJ2-1, with TRBD2 matching 10 bases. The CDR3 extends over 15 amino acids. V lost 2 bases and J lost 8; bases outside the gene matches: 6. In germline, CDR1 is MGHRA, CDR2 YSYEKL.

With respect to this clonotype: One end of the junction varies from germline; a read error may be responsible. The V call is TRBV29-1, the J call TRBJ1-5, with D unclear. Germline values: CDR1 SQVTM, CDR2 ANQGSEA. The CDR3 has 14 amino acids. The CDR3, as DNA: TGCAGCGTCTCCCGAGGCCCCGAGAATCAGCCCGAGCATTTT. Protein product: CSVSRGPENQPEHF.

The chain recombines TRBV11-2 with TRBJ2-3; no reliable D call. The J call may not be correct, given that the DNA end is closer to TRBJ1-5. CDR3 length equals 17 residues. Germline V gene lookup returns CDR1 SGHAT and CDR2 FQNNGV. CDR3 nucleotide sequence: TGTGCCAGCAGCTTAGTACGGATAGCGGGAGGCCGGGATACGCAGCATTTT. As protein: CASSLVRIAGGRDTQHF.

With respect to this clonotype: Germline and junction disagree at one end, which may indicate a read error. The V and J genes are TRBV20-1 and TRBJ2-5; possibly TRBD1 or TRBD2 for D (5 bases each). This CDR3 has 13 residues. Per germline, CDR1 DFQATT and CDR2 SNEGSKA (reference sequence). CDR3 bases: TGCAATGCTGCCGGGACCCCTAGTGAGATCCAGTACTTC. This codes for CNAAGTPSEIQYF.

In regard to this clonotype: A read error may account for a junction end that differs from germline. The rearrangement uses TRBV5-6 and TRBJ2-6, with D perhaps being TRBD1 or TRBD2 (5 bases each). Looked up from germline, CDR1 is SGHDT and CDR2 is YYEEEE. The CDR3 is 15 amino acids. The CDR3 region is CASSLAGSGGNVLTF. The CDR3 nucleotides are TGTGCCAGCAGCTTGGCGGGGTCTGGGGGCAACGTCCTGACTTTC.

This clonotype was picked up one time. The chain recombines TRBV20-1 with TRBJ2-1, with TRBD2 as a possible D gene (6 bases). The V end was cut by 7 bases, the J end by 5 bases, with 15 bases between. This CDR3 spans 13 amino acids. Germline loops: CDR1 DFQATT, CDR2 SNEGSKA (reference sequence). The CDR3 loop is CSVRGGANNEQFF. CDR3 in DNA: TGCAGTGTGAGGGGCGGGGCCAACAATGAGCAGTTCTTC.

This clonotype was detected only once. A read error is likely, as this CDR3 ends without the conserved phenylalanine or tryptophan. The chain has TRBV20-1 and TRBJ2-7; 8 nucleotides match TRBD2. CDR1 is DFQATT, CDR2 SNEGSKA, per germline (reference sequence). V shed 3 bases, J shed 5 bases, and the junction held 9 bases outside the gene matches. This CDR3 has 14 amino acids. CDR3 in amino acids: CSARVAGGTHEQYL. CDR3 nucleotides: TGCAGTGCTAGGGTGGCGGGGGGAACCCACGAGCAGTACTTA.

The J gene is TRBJ2-7, the V gene TRBV6-5; D gene ambiguous. Germline CDR1 reads MNHEY; CDR2 reads SVGAGI. Trimming shortened V by 2 bases and J by 12 bases, and 26 bases separated the two germline ends. The CDR3 covers 16 residues. The CDR3 sequence is CASSYGSSLSSYELYF. The CDR3 nucleotides are TGTGCCAGCAGTTACGGCAGTAGCTTGAGCTCCTACGAGTTGTACTTC.

This clonotype was seen a single time. A read error may produce the germline difference seen at one junction end. J is TRBJ1-2 and V is TRBV29-1; unclear D gene. The germline V gene encodes CDR1 SQVTM and CDR2 ANQGSEA. The CDR3 runs 13 residues. This CDR3 reads CCVEDGGGYGYTF. DNA of the CDR3: TGCTGCGTTGAAGATGGAGGCGGCTATGGCTACACCTTC.

This clonotype has a handful of counts. This could be a read error, since a much larger clone is one nucleotide away. This chain joins TRBV29-1 and TRBJ2-1; 7 nucleotides agree with TRBD2. This CDR3 region has 14 residues. Trimming removed 1 base from V and 8 bases from J; junction bases left unmatched: 8. Looked up from germline, CDR1 is SQVTM and CDR2 is ANQGSEA. The CDR3 sequence is CSVEVGRTIDEQFF. The CDR3 nucleotides read TGCAGCGTTGAAGTCGGGAGGACAATCGATGAGCAGTTCTTC.

The J gene is TRBJ2-3, the V gene TRBV5-5, with D possibly TRBD1 on 6 matching bases. V gave up 6 bases and J gave up 5 bases, with 19 bases separating them. CDR3 length: 15 residues. Germline V lookup: CDR1 SGHKS, CDR2 YYEKEE (reference sequence). In nucleotides, the CDR3 is TGTGCCAGCATCTGGAACAATCCCAGGGGAGATACGCAGTATTTT. This encodes CASIWNNPRGDTQYF. Together with reference TRBV5-5 and TRBJ2-3, the CDR3 gives the full variable domain: DAGVTQSPTHLIKTRGQQVTLRCSPISGHKSVSWYQQVLGQGPQFIFQYYEKEERGRGNFPDRFSARQFPNYSSELNVNALLLGDSALYLCASIWNNPRGDTQYFGPGTRLTVL.

This clonotype appeared a single time. It may be a read error: a sequence one base away is much more abundant. The rearrangement uses TRBV5-5 and TRBJ2-5; 11 nucleotides line up with TRBD2. The CDR3 has 16 amino acids. The ends lost 4 bases at V and 1 base at J; junction bases unmatched: 6. Per the germline V gene, CDR1 is SGHKS and CDR2 is YYEKEE (reference sequence). For the CDR3, the DNA is TGTGCCAGCAGCCGCAGCGGGACTAGCGGCCAAGAGACCCAGTACTTC. It codes for CASSRSGTSGQETQYF. The full variable domain, its missing parts supplied by reference TRBV5-5 and TRBJ2-5, is DAGVTQSPTHLIKTRGQQVTLRCSPISGHKSVSWYQQVLGQGPQFIFQYYEKEERGRGNFPDRFSARQFPNYSSELNVNALLLGDSALYLCASSRSGTSGQETQYFGPGTRLLVL.

The chain uses TRBV20-1 and TRBJ2-3; 8 positions agree with TRBD1. The CDR3 length is 15 residues. In germline, CDR1 is DFQATT, CDR2 SNEGSKA (reference sequence). The CDR3: CNATAGTGGPDTQYF. CDR3 nucleotide sequence: TGCAATGCCACAGCCGGGACAGGAGGCCCAGATACGCAGTATTTT.

This clonotype was seen a handful of times. A read error may account for a junction end that differs from germline. The V call is TRBV6-2 or TRBV6-3, the J call TRBJ1-5; D is unresolved. Per the germline V gene, CDR1 is MNHEY and CDR2 is SVGEGT. The CDR3 covers 15 residues. Here the CDR3 reads CASSYGTGNNQSQHF. Written as DNA, the CDR3 is TGTGCCAGTAGTTACGGTACGGGTAATAATCAGTCCCAGCATTTT.

On this clonotype itself: Likely a read error: the CDR3 ends without its conserved phenylalanine or tryptophan. The chain combines TRBV4-3 with TRBJ1-4, with D possibly being TRBD1 (6 bases). Germline V gene lookup returns CDR1 LGHNA and CDR2 YSLEER. This CDR3 region has 15 residues. V dropped 1 base and J dropped 3 bases, with 9 bases sitting between them. The CDR3 loop is CASSQAGASNEKLFY. Written as DNA, the CDR3 is TGCGCCAGCAGCCAAGCGGGGGCATCTAATGAAAAACTGTTTTAT.

Note on this clonotype: Being one base from a much bigger clone, this may be a read error. Given the absence of the conserved phenylalanine or tryptophan at the CDR3 end, a read error is likely. This chain uses TRBV5-4 with TRBJ1-4; D gene ambiguous. The germline gives CDR1 SGHNT, CDR2 YYREEE (reference sequence). The CDR3 spans 15 residues. V was clipped by 5 bases and J by 4 bases, with 15 bases between them. The CDR3 loop is CASSISTSVNEKLFY. CDR3 sequence (DNA): TGTGCCAGCAGTATCTCGACCTCAGTTAATGAAAAACTGTTTTAT.

This chain links TRBV20-1 with TRBJ2-7; 10 bases match TRBD2. There are 17 residues in the CDR3. CDR1 is DFQATT, CDR2 SNEGSKA, per germline (reference sequence). After removal of 3 bases from V and 6 bases from J, the junction contained 17 bases not matched to a gene. In DNA, the CDR3 is TGCAGTGCTAGCCTTGGGACTAGCGTGAGGGCCTGGTGCGAGCAGTACTTC. Its protein is CSASLGTSVRAWCEQYF.

In the case of this clonotype: With a much larger clone just one base away, this may be a read error. The chain carries TRBV20-1 and TRBJ1-5; a weak D match, TRBD1 (6 bases). Germline assignment: CDR1 DFQATT and CDR2 SNEGSKA (reference sequence). The CDR3 totals 15 residues. CDR3 nucleotide sequence: TGCAGTGCTGAGCGCCCCAGGGGAGGTGGTCAGTCCCAGCATTTT. Translating gives CSAERPRGGGQSQHF.

The sample holds many counts of this clonotype. The chain carries TRBV6-2 or TRBV6-3 and TRBJ1-1; D gene uncertain. Trimming pared 2 bases from V and 8 bases from J, leaving 15 bases between. The CDR3 is 14 residues long. The V gene's germline CDR1 is MNHEY and CDR2 SVGEGT. The CDR3 sequence: CASSYPGRSVEAFF. The CDR3 DNA reads as TGTGCCAGCAGTTACCCGGGGAGGTCTGTAGAAGCTTTCTTT.

This clonotype was detected only once. It may be a read error: a sequence one base away is much more abundant. The chain joins TRBV29-1 to TRBJ2-3; TRBD2 matches 8 bases. Germline V gives CDR1 SQVTM, CDR2 ANQGSEA. V trimming: 3 bases; J trimming: 0 bases; junction bases outside the gene matches: 8. The CDR3 length is 16 residues. The CDR3 is CSVDVTSVVSTDTQYF. The DNA for the CDR3 is TGCAGCGTTGACGTGACTAGCGTAGTTAGCACAGATACGCAGTATTTT.

Notes on this clonotype: The CDR3 end shows no conserved phenylalanine or tryptophan, and so a read error is likely. The chain has TRBV28 and TRBJ2-5; D is unresolved. Germline-derived CDR1 and CDR2 are MDHEN and SYDVKM. This CDR3 is built from 10 residues. Written as DNA, the CDR3 is TGTGTCAGCAGCCGAGAGACCCAGTACATC. Its protein product is CVSSRETQYI.

As to this clonotype: A clone one base away is much larger, so this may be a read error. CDR3 protein: CASGRVGFPADNEQFF. DNA of the CDR3: TGTGCCAGCGGCCGGGTGGGCTTTCCGGCGGACAATGAGCAGTTCTTC. This chain connects TRBV6-1 to TRBJ2-1; no reliable D call. V was shortened by 8 bases and J by 5 bases, with 22 bases between the two germline ends. Per germline, CDR1 MNHNS and CDR2 SASEGT. The CDR3 is 16 residues long.

This clonotype was counted many times. The V and J genes are TRBV6-1 and TRBJ1-1, with 9 nucleotides matching TRBD1. V shed 7 bases and J 4 bases; nucleotides not matched to a gene: 4. Germline V gives CDR1 MNHNS, CDR2 SASEGT. The CDR3 runs to 13 residues. The CDR3 loop reads CASIRTGATEAFF. DNA of the CDR3: TGTGCCAGCATTAGGACAGGGGCCACTGAAGCTTTCTTT.

This clonotype showed up many times. The chain couples TRBV6-2 or TRBV6-3 to TRBJ1-5, with D perhaps matching TRBD1 (5 bases). Germline CDR1 is MNHEY and CDR2 is SVGEGT. The CDR3 consists of 14 residues. V was shortened by 5 bases and J by 10 bases, with 18 bases between the two germline ends. Here the CDR3 DNA reads TGTGCCAGCAGTCGGGGGGGACCCCTTTATCCCCAGCATTTT. This encodes CASSRGGPLYPQHF.

Points on this clonotype: This clone may be a read error of a much larger clone one base away. The chain uses TRBV12-3 or TRBV12-4 and TRBJ1-2; no definite D call. This CDR3 has 12 residues. V was shortened by 1 base and J by 9 bases, with 9 bases between the two germline ends. In DNA, the CDR3 is TGTGCCAGCAGTTTAGGTGGGAGCTGCTACACCTTC. It encodes CASSLGGSCYTF.

This sequence joins TRBV20-1 and TRBJ1-6, with 10 bases identical to TRBD1. Germline CDR1 reads DFQATT; CDR2 reads SNEGSKA (reference sequence). This CDR3 region has 12 residues. The junction had 9 bases not matched to a gene; V was cut back by 6 bases and J by 16 bases. The CDR3: CSARTGGSRLHF. CDR3 DNA: TGCAGTGCCCGGACAGGGGGTTCACGTCTCCACTTT.

The chain combines TRBV20-1 with TRBJ2-7; possibly TRBD1 for D (6 bases). This CDR3 contains 13 residues. The germline gives CDR1 DFQATT, CDR2 SNEGSKA (reference sequence). Trimming stripped 7 bases from V and 5 bases from J, with 18 bases between. CDR3 sequence reads: CSVFGQGMNEQYF. CDR3 nucleotide sequence: TGCAGTGTATTTGGTCAGGGGATGAACGAGCAGTACTTC.

This clonotype was counted many times. The chain links TRBV6-2 or TRBV6-3 to TRBJ2-1, with D tentatively TRBD1 or TRBD2 (5 bases each). Looked up from germline, CDR1 is MNHEY and CDR2 is SVGEGT. The CDR3 is 14 amino acids. Trimming left V 5 bases short and J 3 bases short, with 11 bases between. This CDR3 reads CASSPGRGYNEQFF. The CDR3 nucleotides are TGTGCCAGCAGTCCGGGACGGGGCTACAATGAGCAGTTCTTC.

Of note for this clonotype: This may arise from a read error, as a much more abundant clone is one base away. Here the CDR3 reads CSVEGNSCTEAFF. DNA of the CDR3: TGCAGCGTTGAAGGGAACAGCTGCACTGAAGCTTTCTTT. The chain is built from TRBV29-1 and TRBJ1-1; D is ambiguous. The germline gives CDR1 SQVTM, CDR2 ANQGSEA. The CDR3 spans 13 residues. V dropped 1 base and J dropped 4 bases, with 10 bases sitting between them.